The source of this T cell receptor beta chain is a study of T-cell reconstitution after alpha-beta-depleted transplantation in children. Preparing the TCRbeta library involved the use of unique molecular identifiers. TCRdb reanalysed the PCR reads using MiXCR and keeps one entry per CDR3 protein. The repertoire holds over 400,000 distinct CDR3 sequences, with 43% as singletons. The germline CDR1 and CDR2 sequences are LNHDA and SQIVND (reference sequence). The CDR3 loop spans 13 amino acids. With 7 bases removed from V and 8 bases from J, the gap between germline ends came to 17 bases. This clonotype appeared a few times. Its antigen is still unknown. Study results and caveats: By about two months after transplant, alpha-beta T cells reportedly arose from several hundred graft clones that had expanded. T-cell counts and diversity were attributed mostly to newly produced T cells one year after transplant.

The chain links TRBV19 to TRBJ1-2; D not resolved. The TCR originated in a girl aged 2 to 10 with aplastic anemia, due to receive a stem cell transplant. The specimen comprised PBMCs, sampled before TCRalphabeta/CD19-depleted stem cell transplant. In nucleotides, the CDR3 is TGTGCCAGTACCACCATTCTGGGCTCCGGCTACACCTTC. Protein: CASTTILGSGYTF.